The rows below give T cell receptor beta chains drawn from one sample of a study of Ad26.COV2.S vaccination and SARS-CoV-2 variants. Measured with immunoSEQ multiplex PCR; TCRdb has only the in-frame clones, and not every one. The profile shows 350,000 to 400,000 clones, 80% to 90% of them singletons. The material was peripheral blood, obtained in a trial of Ad26.COV2.S vaccine versus placebo. The receptors were sampled from a person aged 18-65 years who received the Ad26.COV2.S COVID-19 vaccine or a placebo. The CDR3 runs from the conserved cysteine through the conserved F or W. A D gene is named only where the DNA matches it firmly. Some rows mark clone size as missing; the rest say once, few, many or name a class of expanded clone.

>TRBJ1-2|TRBD1|TRBV6-5|13|-
TGTGCCAGCGCATACAGGGGGTCCTATGGCTACACCTTC
CASAYRGSYGYTF
>TRBJ1-2|-|TRBV5-4|15|-
TGTGCCAGCAGTCTTTCTACCGGGTATAACTATGGCTACACCTTC
CASSLSTGYNYGYTF
>TRBJ2-5|TRBD2|TRBV30|17|once
TGTGCCTGGAGTTATGGAAGGACTAGCGGGGGAGGAGAGACCCAGTACTTC
CAWSYGRTSGGGETQYF
>TRBJ1-2|-|TRBV6-5|13|-
TGTGCCAGCAGTACGGGTCGGAGCTATGGCTACACCTTC
CASSTGRSYGYTF
>TRBJ2-5|-|TRBV27|15|-
TGTGCCAGCAGTTTTGATGGGAAGGGTCGGGAGACCCAGTACTTC
CASSFDGKGRETQYF
>TRBJ1-5|-|TRBV19|14|-
TGTGCCAGTAGTATACAGGCGCGCAATCAGCCCCAGCATTTT
CASSIQARNQPQHF
>TRBJ2-3|TRBD2|TRBV5-4|18|-
TGTGCCAGCAGCTTAACTCTGGGACTAGCGGGGCAGACAGATACGCAGTATTTT
CASSLTLGLAGQTDTQYF
>TRBJ2-1|TRBD2|TRBV7-2|16|-
TGTGCCAGCAGCCGGGGACTAGCGGGGGGCTACAATGAGCAGTTCTTC
CASSRGLAGGYNEQFF
>TRBJ2-7|-|TRBV12-3/TRBV12-4|13|-
TGTGCCAGCAGTTTAGTGGAGGGGCACGAGCAGTACTTC
CASSLVEGHEQYF
>TRBJ2-1|-|TRBV5-1|15|-
TGCGCCAGCAGCTTGTCGGCAGGGGATTACAATGAGCAGTTCTTC
CASSLSAGDYNEQFF
>TRBJ1-1|TRBD1|TRBV2|11|-
TGTGCCAGCAGGAGGGACAGATGGGGTTTCTTT
CASRRDRWGFF
>TRBJ2-3|-|TRBV6-2/TRBV6-3|16|-
TGTGCCAGCAGTCAAGCTTGGGACACCCACACAGATACGCAGTATTTT
CASSQAWDTHTDTQYF
>TRBJ2-3|-|TRBV4-1|17|-
TGCGCCAGCAGCCCCAGACCGGGTGGGGTGGGAACAGATACGCAGTATTTT
CASSPRPGGVGTDTQYF
>TRBJ1-1|-|TRBV7-9|14|-
TGTGCCAGCAGCTTGTCAGGGTTTAGCGCTGAAGCTTTCTTT
CASSLSGFSAEAFF
>TRBJ2-2|-|TRBV6-2/TRBV6-3|16|-
TGTGCCAGCAGCGATAGACAGGCCCCTAACACCGGGGAGCTGTTTTTT
CASSDRQAPNTGELFF
>TRBJ1-2|-|TRBV5-4|14|-
TGTGCCAGCAGCTTACAAGGAATTAACTATGGCTACACCTTC
CASSLQGINYGYTF
>TRBJ1-4|-|TRBV4-1|13|-
TGCGCCAGCAGCCAGTCCCGAAATGAAAAACTGTTTTTT
CASSQSRNEKLFF
>TRBJ2-2|-|TRBV27|14|once
TGTGCCAGCAGCGGATGGGCCACCCACGGGGAGCTGTTTTTT
CASSGWATHGELFF
>TRBJ1-3|-|TRBV6-5|16|-
TGTGCCAGCAGTTACTCTCCAGTTAGCTCTGGAAACACCATATATTTT
CASSYSPVSSGNTIYF
>TRBJ2-7|TRBD1|TRBV5-4|14|-
TGTGCCAGCAGCCCGCAGGGGGATCACTACGAGCAGTACTTC
CASSPQGDHYEQYF
>TRBJ1-3|-|TRBV2|15|-
TGTGCCAGCAGTCAGACAGCCGCGGCAGGAAACACCATATATTTT
CASSQTAAAGNTIYF
>TRBJ1-5|-|TRBV2|14|once
TGTGCCAGCAGGGCCGCTCAGGGTAATCAGCCCCAGCATTTT
CASRAAQGNQPQHF
>TRBJ2-7|TRBD2|TRBV7-2|17|-
TGTGCCAGCAGCTTAGTTGGCGCTGGCGGGGGGGCCTACGAGCAGTACTTC
CASSLVGAGGGAYEQYF
>TRBJ1-5|-|TRBV4-1|18|-
TGCGCCAGCAGCCAAGATGGGGTACAGGTTGGGAGCAATCAGCCCCAGCATTTT
CASSQDGVQVGSNQPQHF